Sequencing of this TCR beta chain was carried out in a study of shared clonotypes between healthy human individuals. Study findings and constraints: The diversity represented, both genetic and in exposure history, was limited by few donors.

On this clone: The antigen remains unidentified.

The length of the CDR3 is 17 residues. CDR1 GTSNPN and CDR2 SVGIG come from the germline V gene (reference sequence). V lost 3 bases and J lost 3, with 23 bases in between. TCRdb keeps only in-frame clones here, not all; method: immunoSEQ multiplex PCR. The sample lists 950,000 to 1,100,000 clones; roughly 75% were seen once. The V call is TRBV30, the J call TRBJ1-2; D not resolved. The sample consisted of memory CD4+ T cells sorted from blood. The sample's subset: CD45RA-negative fraction. The receptor's source is a man between 18 and 35 years old in good health. CDR3 loop: CAWRPYRPSRADYGYTF. The CDR3 DNA reads TGTGCCTGGAGGCCCTACCGCCCGAGTCGGGCGGACTATGGCTACACCTTC.